Sequencing of this T cell receptor (beta chain) was carried out in a study of tumor and adjacent non-tumor tissue in lung cancer. Study context: Histology: around 13 adenocarcinoma, a couple of squamous cell carcinoma, 1 small cell lung cancer. Samples averaged approximately 3.9 million productive TCRbeta reads each.

Three rounds of nested PCR, following a modified ARM-PCR protocol, produced the TCRbeta library. TCRdb reprocessed the multiplex PCR reads via MiXCR and lists one record per CDR3 protein. Seen here are 65,000 to 75,000 distinct CDR3 sequences, roughly 73% observed once, and the top ten hold about 28%. As for this clonotype: At one of its ends the junction is not consistent with the germline gene, which may arise from a read error.

No cell sorting was done before RNA was extracted from the tissue. CDR3 length equals 13 residues. CDR1 and CDR2 from the germline V gene are SQVTM and ANQGSEA. The receptor's source is a man between 60 and 75 years old with non-small cell lung cancer. The J gene is TRBJ2-2, the V gene TRBV29-1; D is possibly TRBD1 (5 bases). The sample consisted of lung tumor tissue. DNA of the CDR3: TGCGGCGTTTCAGGGTTGAACACCGGGGAGCTGTTTTTT. This encodes CGVSGLNTGELFF.